This paragraph covers one TCR beta chain sequence. One end of the junction varies from germline; a read error may be responsible. RNA was extracted from bulk tissue without any cell sorting. The normal lung tissue was taken more than 3 cm from the tumor edge. Three rounds of nested PCR, following a modified ARM-PCR protocol, produced the TCRbeta library. TCRdb called the multiplex PCR reads again in MiXCR, with one record for every CDR3 protein. The profile shows about 67,000 distinct CDR3 sequences, roughly three quarters of them singletons. The data were obtained in a study of tumor and adjacent non-tumor tissue in lung cancer. The CDR3 is 12 amino acids. Germline V CDR1 and CDR2: MNHEY, SVGAGI.

This chain joins TRBV6-5 and TRBJ2-2, with D tentatively TRBD2 (5 bases). The sample consisted of distant non-tumor lung tissue. The receptor was isolated from a man between 60 and 75 years old with non-small cell lung cancer. The CDR3 bases are TGTGCCAACTCCCGTATTTCCGGGGAGTTGTTTTTT. Translated, it gives CANSRISGELFF.